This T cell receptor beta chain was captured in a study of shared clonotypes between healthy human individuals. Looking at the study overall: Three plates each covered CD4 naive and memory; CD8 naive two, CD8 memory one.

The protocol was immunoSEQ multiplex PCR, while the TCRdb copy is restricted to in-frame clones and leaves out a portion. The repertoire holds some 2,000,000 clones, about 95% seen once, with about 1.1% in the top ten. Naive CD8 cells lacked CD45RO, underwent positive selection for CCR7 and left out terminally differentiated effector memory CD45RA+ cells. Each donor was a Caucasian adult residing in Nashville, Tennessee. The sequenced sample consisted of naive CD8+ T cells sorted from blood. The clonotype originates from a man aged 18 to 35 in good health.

The CDR3 region is CASSLAVGYEQYF. DNA for the CDR3: TGTGCCAGCAGCTTAGCGGTGGGCTACGAGCAGTACTTC. This chain links TRBV7-2 with TRBJ2-7; D call uncertain. The ends were cut back, 0 bases at V and 3 bases at J, with 6 bases in the middle. Germline-derived CDR1 and CDR2 are SGHTA and FQGNSA. CDR3 length: 13 amino acids. Supplemented by reference TRBV7-2 and TRBJ2-7, the full variable domain reads GAGVSQSPSNKVTEKGKDVELRCDPISGHTALYWYRQSLGQGLEFLIYFQGNSAPDKSGLPSDRFSAERTGGSVSTLTIQRTQQEDSAVYLCASSLAVGYEQYFGPGTRLTVT.